The 19 T cell receptor beta chains given below trace back to one sample, sequenced in a study of cytomegalovirus exposure and HLA in healthy donors. Amplification used 60 Vbeta primers and 13 Jbeta primers. Using immunoSEQ multiplex PCR, the repertoire was profiled, and TCRdb retains in-frame clones only, with some absent. In the table there are about 160,000 clones, 80% to 85% of which are singletons. Input material: PBMCs. Receptors originate from a man between 25 and 39 years old in good health and CMV-seronegative.

V is TRBV2 and J is TRBJ2-1, with 11 bases that match TRBD2. CDR1 is SNHLY, CDR2 FYNNEI, per germline. The CDR3 loop spans 15 amino acids. The junction had 6 bases not matched to a gene; V was cut back by 4 bases and J by 7 bases. The DNA of the CDR3 is TGTGCCAGCAGTGCGACTAGCGGGGTCCCAAATGAGCAGTTCTTC. It codes for CASSATSGVPNEQFF.

This clone was observed a single time. The chain has TRBV11-1 and TRBJ2-6, with 7 nucleotides matching TRBD1. Trimming took 5 bases from V and 2 from J; bases not matched to a gene: 0. The CDR3 consists of 14 residues. Germline V gene sequence: CDR1 SGHAT, CDR2 FQDESV (reference sequence). CDR3: CASSDRAGANVLTF. Here the CDR3 DNA reads TGTGCCAGCAGCGACAGGGCTGGGGCCAACGTCCTGACTTTC.

The rearrangement links TRBV18 to TRBJ1-2; a possible D gene is TRBD1 (6 bases). This CDR3 spans 13 amino acids. CDR1 is KGHSH and CDR2 is LQKENI in the germline V gene. V gave up 5 bases and J gave up 1 base, with 8 bases separating them. The CDR3 here is CASSIRGNYGYTF. CDR3 DNA: TGTGCCAGCTCAATCAGGGGTAACTATGGCTACACCTTC.

In its sample, this clone was seen a few times. V gene TRBV6-4 combines with J gene TRBJ2-2; the match to TRBD2 covers 8 bases. This CDR3 has 15 amino acids. The ends lost 4 bases at V and 1 base at J; junction bases unmatched: 2. In germline, CDR1 is MRHNA, CDR2 SNTAGT. The CDR3 loop is CASSATSGNTGELFF. As DNA, the CDR3 is TGTGCCAGCAGTGCAACTAGCGGGAACACCGGGGAGCTGTTTTTT.

This chain uses TRBV15 with TRBJ2-3; TRBD2 matches at 10 bases. The CDR3 totals 15 residues. The germline V gene has CDR1 LNHNV and CDR2 YYDKDF (reference sequence). Losses at the gene ends were 6 bases for V and 4 bases for J; bases not matched to a gene: 7. The CDR3: CATRGGSGGADTQYF. The CDR3 DNA reads as TGTGCCACCAGAGGGGGGAGCGGGGGGGCAGATACGCAGTATTTT.

This chain joins TRBV7-2 and TRBJ2-3, with 7 nucleotides matching TRBD2. Per the germline V gene, CDR1 is SGHTA and CDR2 is FQGNSA. Losses at the gene ends were 6 bases for V and 1 base for J; bases not matched to a gene: 4. This CDR3 is built from 14 residues. The CDR3 sequence: CASRLRGGTDTQYF. The DNA of the CDR3 is TGTGCCAGCAGATTACGGGGGGGCACAGATACGCAGTATTTT.

The V and J genes are TRBV11-3 and TRBJ2-3, with D maybe TRBD1 (6 bases). This CDR3 has 20 residues. Trimming left V 4 bases short and J 1 base short, with 27 bases between. Germline V CDR1 and CDR2: SGHNT, YENEEA. This CDR3 reads CASSSPGRFTGSGGTDTQYF. For the CDR3, the DNA is TGTGCCAGCAGCTCTCCCGGGCGGTTCACAGGGAGTGGAGGCACAGATACGCAGTATTTT.

V and J are TRBV7-9 and TRBJ2-1, with a weak D call TRBD2 (6 bases). The germline gives CDR1 SEHNR, CDR2 FQNEAQ (reference sequence). This CDR3 has 18 residues. The ends were cut back, 2 bases at V and 4 bases at J, with 21 bases in the middle. The DNA for the CDR3 is TGTGCCAGCAGCTTATTGTGGACTATCGAACCATATTACAATGAGCAGTTCTTC. It specifies CASSLLWTIEPYYNEQFF.

J is TRBJ2-7 and V is TRBV30; D is possibly TRBD2 (5 bases). Germline-derived CDR1 and CDR2 are GTSNPN and SVGIG (reference sequence). The CDR3 consists of 20 residues. Trimming shortened V by 0 bases and J by 1 base, and 28 bases separated the two germline ends. In DNA, the CDR3 is TGTGCCTGGAGTGTAGGTCAATTCTTCTCCGCGCGGACGGGGTCCTACGAGCAGTACTTC. It translates to CAWSVGQFFSARTGSYEQYF.

The V and J genes are TRBV6-5 and TRBJ2-3, with D possibly matching TRBD1 (5 bases). V shed 0 bases and J shed 6 bases, with 10 bases lying between them. This CDR3 is 14 amino acids long. Germline V gene lookup returns CDR1 MNHEY and CDR2 SVGAGI. CDR3 residues: CASSYSGLWDTQYF. The CDR3, as DNA: TGTGCCAGCAGTTACTCGGGGCTCTGGGATACGCAGTATTTT.

The rearrangement links TRBV28 to TRBJ2-7; 7 bases match TRBD1. This CDR3 comprises 15 residues. Germline-derived CDR1 and CDR2 are MDHEN and SYDVKM. V shed 6 bases and J 7 bases; nucleotides not matched to a gene: 15. This chain's CDR3 is CASRHLQETGSEQYF. The CDR3, as DNA: TGTGCCAGCAGGCACCTGCAGGAGACAGGGTCTGAGCAGTACTTC.

The chain carries TRBV28 and TRBJ1-1, with a possible D match to TRBD1 (5 bases). Germline V gene lookup returns CDR1 MDHEN and CDR2 SYDVKM. The CDR3 has 11 amino acids. Trimming pared 10 bases from V and 4 bases from J, leaving 10 bases between. In DNA form, the CDR3 reads TGTGCCACCGGGGGAGGCACTGAAGCTTTCTTT. Residues: CATGGGTEAFF.

The genes are TRBV7-8 and TRBJ2-1; TRBD2 agrees at 10 bases. This CDR3 is 17 amino acids long. V lost 5 bases, J lost 6 bases, and 13 bases stayed unmatched. Germline values: CDR1 SGHVS, CDR2 FQNEAQ. The CDR3 DNA reads as TGTGCCAGCAGCCCCACTAGCGGGAAAGGTATCGGCAATGAGCAGTTCTTC. It translates to CASSPTSGKGIGNEQFF.

This clone was counted a few times. Other DNA sequences in the same sample also yield this CDR3. The CDR3 loop reads CASSVDRGRETQYF. The CDR3 coding sequence is TGTGCCAGCAGCGTAGATAGGGGGCGGGAGACCCAGTACTTC. The chain uses TRBV9 and TRBJ2-5, with 7 bases identical to TRBD1. From germline, CDR1 is SGDLS and CDR2 YYNGEE. Trimming removed 0 bases from V and 5 bases from J; junction bases left unmatched: 4. This CDR3 contains 14 residues.

V gene TRBV10-2 combines with J gene TRBJ2-3; D is possibly TRBD1 (5 bases). CDR3 length equals 14 residues. The V end lost 6 bases, the J end lost 1 base, and 11 bases lay between the germline ends. Germline V gene lookup returns CDR1 WSHSY and CDR2 SAAADI. CDR3 in DNA: TGCGCCAGCAGAAGGGGTGCCGGCACAGATACGCAGTATTTT. This codes for CASRRGAGTDTQYF.

The chain has TRBV2 and TRBJ2-1, with 9 nucleotides matching TRBD2. Germline V gene sequence: CDR1 SNHLY, CDR2 FYNNEI. V dropped 3 bases and J dropped 9; count of bases not matched to a gene: 9. The CDR3 loop spans 15 amino acids. CDR3: CASSESLAGWGEQFF. Written as DNA, the CDR3 is TGTGCCAGCAGTGAGAGCCTAGCGGGGTGGGGTGAGCAGTTCTTC.

This clone has just one count. An end of the junction differs from the germline gene, which may be a read error. The CDR3 loop is CTSSLGQHSGANVLTF. In nucleotides, the CDR3 is TGCACCAGCAGCTTGGGACAGCACTCTGGGGCCAACGTCCTGACTTTC. This chain links TRBV5-1 with TRBJ2-6, with TRBD1 identical over 7 bases. CDR3 size: 16 residues. Germline CDR1 and CDR2: SGHRS and YFSETQ.

This clone came up once. This chain links TRBV7-9 with TRBJ2-3; 10 bases fit TRBD2. Trimming cost V 1 base and J 3 bases; bases outside gene matches: 7. The CDR3 length is 17 residues. Germline-derived CDR1 and CDR2 are SEHNR and FQNEAQ (reference sequence). The CDR3 bases are TGTGCCAGCAGCTTAGGGAGCGAGGGACTAGCGACAGATACGCAGTATTTT. It translates to CASSLGSEGLATDTQYF.

The chain uses TRBV4-1 and TRBJ1-4; D gene ambiguous. CDR1 and CDR2 (germline): MGHRA, YSYEKL. This CDR3 region has 15 residues. V shed 1 base and J shed 4 bases, with 10 bases lying between them. CDR3 sequence (DNA): TGCGCCAGCAGCCAAGTACGCAGCGGTAATGAAAAACTGTTTTTT. Its protein is CASSQVRSGNEKLFF.